The 17 T cell receptor beta chains below come from one sample, sequenced in a study. One entry per CDR3 protein results from TCRdb running MiXCR on the RT-PCR reads. The table lists more than 600,000 distinct CDR3 sequences, more than 13% of them singletons. Sequenced sample: memory CD4+ T cells from blood. The receptors here all came from a female donor in good health, serving as a healthy control.

A word on this clonotype: A junction end diverges from the germline sequence, so it may reflect a read error. The chain has TRBV11-2 and TRBJ2-5; 11 bases map to TRBD2. The CDR3 extends over 16 amino acids. Germline CDR1 and CDR2: SGHAT and FQNNGV. CDR3: CASSITGTSGQETHYF. As DNA, the CDR3 is TGTGCCAGCAGCATTACCGGGACTAGCGGACAAGAGACCCATTACTTC.

The chain employs TRBV4-2 and TRBJ1-3; unclear D gene. V lost 4 bases and J lost 0, with 10 bases in between. CDR1 and CDR2 (germline): LGHNA, YNFKEQ. The CDR3 is made up of 15 amino acids. The CDR3 DNA reads as TGTGCCAGCAGCCCTAGACTGTTCTCTGGAAACACCATATATTTT. It codes for CASSPRLFSGNTIYF.

The chain combines TRBV2 with TRBJ1-4, with 7 bases fitting TRBD1. CDR1 and CDR2 from the germline V gene are SNHLY and FYNNEI. This CDR3 is 13 amino acids long. With V trimmed by 9 bases and J by 11 bases, 12 bases remained unmatched. The CDR3 spells CASQGGRAEKLFF. CDR3 nucleotide sequence: TGTGCCAGTCAGGGGGGGCGAGCGGAGAAACTGTTTTTT.

The chain is built from TRBV6-2 or TRBV6-3 and TRBJ2-3; D possibly corresponds to TRBD1 (6 bases). In germline, CDR1 is MNHEY, CDR2 SVGEGT. There are 14 residues in the CDR3. V lost 6 bases, J lost 4 bases, and 14 bases lay in between. Here the CDR3 DNA reads TGTGCCAGCAGCACGGACAGAGTGGCAGATACGCAGTATTTT. Protein: CASSTDRVADTQYF.

This clonotype was detected many times. The gene calls are TRBV5-1 and TRBJ2-1; no clear D. Germline CDR1 and CDR2: SGHRS and YFSETQ. The CDR3 consists of 12 residues. V was trimmed by 0 bases and J by 7 bases, leaving 5 bases between them. The CDR3 protein is CASSLDGNEQFF. The CDR3 DNA reads as TGCGCCAGCAGCTTGGACGGGAATGAGCAGTTCTTC.

This clonotype was detected only a few times. This chain connects TRBV30 to TRBJ1-1, with 7 positions matching TRBD1. The CDR3 runs to 14 residues. In germline, CDR1 is GTSNPN, CDR2 SVGIG (reference sequence). Germline trimming cut 4 bases from V and 4 bases from J; bases unmatched to any gene: 9. The CDR3 DNA follows: TGTGCCTGGACCTTGAGACAGGGTGTCACTGAAGCTTTCTTT. Translating it yields CAWTLRQGVTEAFF.

The chain couples TRBV5-4 to TRBJ2-5; D is undetermined. This CDR3 comprises 14 residues. CDR1 and CDR2 (germline): SGHNT, YYREEE (reference sequence). Trimming stripped 0 bases from V and 2 bases from J, with 8 bases between. DNA of the CDR3: TGTGCCAGCAGCTTGGGTGCGGAGCAAGAGACCCAGTACTTC. Translating gives CASSLGAEQETQYF.

This clonotype was counted only a few times. DNA of the CDR3: TGTGCCAGCAGTTTGGGGACCGGGGTTCAGTACTTC. Amino acids: CASSLGTGVQYF. The V gene is TRBV12-3 or TRBV12-4, the J gene TRBJ2-4, with D perhaps given as TRBD1 or TRBD2 (5 bases each). This CDR3 is built from 12 residues. V lost 3 bases to trimming and J lost 11 bases, with 11 bases between them.

This clonotype came up a few times. The chain has TRBV5-1 and TRBJ2-5; 10 bases are a match to TRBD1. Trimming removed 3 bases from V and 3 bases from J; junction bases left unmatched: 5. The CDR3 is made up of 15 amino acids. CDR1 SGHRS and CDR2 YFSETQ come from the germline V gene. CDR3 protein: CASSSAGTGEETQYF. The CDR3 DNA sequence: TGCGCCAGCAGCTCGGCCGGGACAGGGGAAGAGACCCAGTACTTC. The variable domain in full, with the rest retrieved from reference TRBV5-1 and TRBJ2-5, is KAGVTQTPRYLIKTRGQQVTLSCSPISGHRSVSWYQQTPGQGLQFLFEYFSETQRNKGNFPGRFSGRQFSNSRSEMNVSTLELGDSALYLCASSSAGTGEETQYFGPGTRLLVL.

The chain couples TRBV29-1 to TRBJ1-4, with TRBD1 matching 7 bases. This CDR3 spans 13 amino acids. Germline V gene data show CDR1 as SQVTM and CDR2 as ANQGSEA. V dropped 7 bases and J dropped 8; count of bases not matched to a gene: 10. The CDR3 sequence: CSAATGIQEKLFF. Here the CDR3 DNA reads TGCAGCGCCGCGACAGGGATACAAGAAAAACTGTTTTTT. The complete variable domain, with remaining parts taken from reference TRBV29-1 and TRBJ1-4, reads SAVISQKPSRDICQRGTSLTIQCQVDSQVTMMFWYRQQPGQSLTLIATANQGSEATYESGFVIDKFPISRPNLTFSTLTVSNMSPEDSSIYLCSAATGIQEKLFFGSGTQLSVL.

This clonotype came up many times. The genes are TRBV5-1 and TRBJ2-2; no clear D gene. Trimming took off 5 bases at V and 1 base at J, with 6 bases between the two ends. Germline CDR1 SGHRS, CDR2 YFSETQ. The CDR3 is 13 residues long. CDR3 in DNA: TGCGCCAGCAGGGAATTGAACACCGGGGAGCTGTTTTTT. Amino acid sequence: CASRELNTGELFF.

This clonotype was detected only a few times. The chain couples TRBV20-1 to TRBJ1-1; TRBD1 might be the D (5 bases). Per germline, CDR1 DFQATT and CDR2 SNEGSKA (reference sequence). Trimming removed 3 bases from V and 1 base from J, with 15 bases in between. CDR3 length equals 15 residues. Here the CDR3 DNA reads TGCAGTGCTAGTTTAGCCGGGGGAGGGAACACTGAAGCTTTCTTT. Translating it yields CSASLAGGGNTEAFF.

This clonotype was recorded a few times. The gene calls are TRBV6-6 and TRBJ1-1, with TRBD1 matching over 7 bases. V gave up 2 bases and J gave up 6 bases; unmatched junction bases: 9. Germline V gives CDR1 MNHNY, CDR2 SVGAGI (reference sequence). The CDR3 length is 15 residues. CDR3 in DNA: TGTGCCAGCAGTTACCAAAGGACAGGAGAAGCTGAAGCTTTCTTT. This sequence encodes CASSYQRTGEAEAFF.

Many counts were recorded for this clonotype. V and J are TRBV12-3 or TRBV12-4 and TRBJ2-1; 11 bases map to TRBD2. V lost 6 bases to trimming and J lost 8 bases; unmatched junction nucleotides: 6. The CDR3 covers 14 residues. The CDR3 DNA reads as TGTGCCAGCAGCTCACTAGCGGGAGTTCATGAGCAGTTCTTC. It is translated as CASSSLAGVHEQFF.

This clonotype was observed a handful of times. The chain has TRBV4-3 and TRBJ2-7, with D perhaps being TRBD1 or TRBD2 (6 bases each). The CDR3 spans 16 residues. V was clipped by 0 bases and J by 6 bases, with 18 bases between them. Germline V CDR1 and CDR2: LGHNA, YSLEER. The DNA of the CDR3 is TGCGCCAGCAGCCAAGACGGGGGCCGGATTGTCTCCGAGCAGTACTTC. Its translation: CASSQDGGRIVSEQYF.

The gene calls are TRBV5-4 and TRBJ1-5; 7 positions match TRBD1. CDR3 length: 15 amino acids. Germline CDR1 reads SGHNT; CDR2 reads YYREEE (reference sequence). V trimming: 3 bases; J trimming: 4 bases; junction bases outside the gene matches: 7. The CDR3 region has the DNA TGTGCCAGCAGCTCGTCGACAGGGCTAAATCAGCCCCAGCATTTT. Amino acid sequence: CASSSSTGLNQPQHF.

V gene TRBV27 combines with J gene TRBJ2-7, with 11 bases that match TRBD1. V dropped 10 bases and J dropped 3; count of bases not matched to a gene: 5. Germline V lookup: CDR1 MNHEY, CDR2 SMNVEV (reference sequence). The CDR3 spans 13 residues. The CDR3: CATRTGGHYEQYF. The CDR3 bases are TGTGCCACCCGGACAGGGGGCCACTACGAGCAGTACTTC.